Sequencing of this TCR beta chain was carried out in a study of monozygotic twins with inflammatory bowel disease. Study-level points and caveats: No difference in repertoire similarity was seen between concordant and discordant twins, possibly because power was limited.

CDR1 is LGHNA, CDR2 YSLEER, per germline. This CDR3 has 16 residues. The authors used about 3.5 ug of total RNA per TCR library. The team made cDNA by running eight separate reactions for each sample. TCRdb re-called the 5' RACE reads, yielding one record per CDR3 amino acid sequence without DNA. This repertoire includes about 380,000 distinct CDR3 sequences. A word on this clonotype: The target antigen is unknown.

The TCR was taken from a human donor with ulcerative colitis or Crohn's disease, or a healthy co-twin of an affected twin (not recorded which). Sequences were obtained from blood. J is TRBJ2-3 and V is TRBV4-3; no DNA is available, so the TRBD2 call from TCRdb remains unchecked. The chain's CDR3 is CASSQPLAGGQDTQYF.